The next 29 T cell receptor beta chains were all read from a single sample in a study of T cell repertoires in cytomegalovirus infection. TCRdb recomputed calls from the reads with MiXCR, one row per CDR3 protein. The sample has 150,000 or so distinct CDR3 sequences; more than 25% are singletons. These receptors have no known antigen. The specimen comprised CD8+ T cells from cultured PBMCs, sampled from culture after CMV antigen stimulation. The receptors were gathered from a human donor in good health (CMV status not recorded). Some clones in this sample may be carry-over from other donors' samples.

Of note for this clonotype: This clone may be a read error of a much larger clone one base away. The rearrangement links TRBV7-8 to TRBJ2-5; 13 bases map to TRBD2. Germline V lookup: CDR1 SGHVS, CDR2 FQNEAQ. CDR3 length equals 19 residues. This CDR3 is CTSSSRRLAGGPYQETQYF. Here the CDR3 DNA reads TGTACCAGCAGCTCCCGAAGACTAGCGGGGGGACCGTACCAAGAGACCCAGTACTTC.

The chain has TRBV7-2 and TRBJ1-2, with 8 nucleotides matching TRBD1. The CDR3 contains 15 residues. The J segment lost 4 bases and the V segment lost 5 bases, leaving 9 bases of the junction unmatched. Per germline, CDR1 SGHTA and CDR2 FQGNSA. The CDR3 DNA reads TGTGCCAGCAGCCCCGGCGCAGGGGGCAGCTATGGCTACACCTTC. This codes for CASSPGAGGSYGYTF. Full variable domain (outside the CDR3, taken from reference TRBV7-2 and TRBJ1-2): GAGVSQSPSNKVTEKGKDVELRCDPISGHTALYWYRQSLGQGLEFLIYFQGNSAPDKSGLPSDRFSAERTGGSVSTLTIQRTQQEDSAVYLCASSPGAGGSYGYTFGSGTRLTVV.

V usage is TRBV20-1 and J usage is TRBJ2-7, with D possibly matching TRBD1 (5 bases). Trimming took 4 bases from V and 2 from J, leaving 12 bases between them. There are 13 residues in the CDR3. Per the germline V gene, CDR1 is DFQATT and CDR2 is SNEGSKA (reference sequence). In DNA, the CDR3 is TGCAGTGCTACAGGGAAACCAACCTACGAGCAGTACTTC. Amino acid sequence: CSATGKPTYEQYF.

This clonotype was detected only once. The V call is TRBV5-5, the J call TRBJ2-3; D is ambiguous. The CDR3 is 15 residues long. Per germline, CDR1 SGHKS and CDR2 YYEKEE (reference sequence). V lost 0 bases and J 6 bases, leaving 14 bases between the germline ends. As DNA, the CDR3 is TGTGCCAGCAGCTTGGTAGTGGGTTACGCTGATACGCAGTATTTT. Its protein is CASSLVVGYADTQYF.

The chain combines TRBV5-1 with TRBJ2-2; D is ambiguous. Germline CDR1 and CDR2: SGHRS and YFSETQ. V gave up 7 bases and J gave up 1 base, with 8 bases separating them. This CDR3 has 13 residues. In nucleotides, the CDR3 is TGCGCCAGCGAATCTGAGAACACCGGGGAGCTGTTTTTT. The encoded protein is CASESENTGELFF.

With regard to this clonotype: A much more abundant neighbour one base away suggests this may be a read error. This chain links TRBV6-6 with TRBJ2-3; TRBD2 agrees at 8 bases. The CDR3 totals 17 residues. The V segment lost 5 bases and the J segment 1 base; nucleotides outside the gene matches: 11. Per germline, CDR1 MNHNY and CDR2 SVGAGI (reference sequence). The CDR3 region is CASSKAVGGGGTDTQYF. The CDR3 region has the DNA TGTGCCAGCAGTAAAGCCGTCGGGGGGGGAGGCACAGATACGCAGTATTTT.

This sequence joins TRBV9 and TRBJ2-3, with a possible D match to TRBD2 (6 bases). The CDR3 extends over 15 amino acids. The germline V and J ends were trimmed by 0 bases and 5 bases, with 13 bases remaining between them. Germline CDR1 reads SGDLS; CDR2 reads YYNGEE. The DNA of the CDR3 is TGTGCCAGCAGCGTAGTCGGCGGGGTAGAAGATACGCAGTATTTT. As protein: CASSVVGGVEDTQYF.

The chain combines TRBV20-1 with TRBJ2-7; TRBD1 aligns across 7 bases. In germline, CDR1 is DFQATT, CDR2 SNEGSKA (reference sequence). The V gene end was trimmed by 3 bases and the J gene end by 8 bases; junction bases not matched to a gene: 13. The CDR3 totals 14 residues. CDR3 residues: CSARGDSEPSKQYF. In DNA form, the CDR3 reads TGCAGTGCTAGGGGGGACAGCGAACCATCCAAGCAGTACTTC.

This sequence joins TRBV7-8 and TRBJ2-5; 12 bases map to TRBD2. J was trimmed by 4 bases and V by 1 base; bases with no gene match: 10. This CDR3 comprises 18 residues. Germline V gene sequence: CDR1 SGHVS, CDR2 FQNEAQ. DNA of the CDR3: TGTGCCAGCAGCTTAGATCTTTCTAGCGGGGGGGCCTCAGAGACCCAGTACTTC. Its protein is CASSLDLSSGGASETQYF.

This clonotype was counted a few times. The genes are TRBV27 and TRBJ2-3; tentative D call: TRBD2 (5 bases). V was trimmed by 3 bases and J by 0 bases, leaving 10 bases between them. The CDR3 sequence is 15 residues long. Germline lookup yields CDR1 MNHEY and CDR2 SMNVEV (reference sequence). The CDR3 nucleotides read TGTGCCAGCAGTTTTAGACTACAAAGCACAGATACGCAGTATTTT. As protein: CASSFRLQSTDTQYF.

The rearrangement joins TRBV11-2 to TRBJ2-3; 8 nucleotides agree with TRBD1. The CDR3 contains 17 residues. CDR1 is SGHAT, CDR2 FQNNGV, per germline. V was clipped by 3 bases and J by 2 bases; unmatched bases: 10. The CDR3 nucleotides read TGTGCCAGCAGCTTGGGTCCGGTGGACAGGGTCACAGATACGCAGTATTTT. Its translation: CASSLGPVDRVTDTQYF. Combining the CDR3 with reference TRBV11-2 and TRBJ2-3 gives the whole variable domain EAGVAQSPRYKIIEKRQSVAFWCNPISGHATLYWYQQILGQGPKLLIQFQNNGVVDDSQLPKDRFSAERLKGVDSTLKIQPAKLEDSAVYLCASSLGPVDRVTDTQYFGPGTRLTVL.

This clonotype was seen many times. The chain has TRBV7-9 and TRBJ2-7, with unresolved D. This CDR3 has 13 residues. Germline CDR1 reads SEHNR; CDR2 reads FQNEAQ (reference sequence). V lost 5 bases to trimming and J lost 5 bases, with 13 bases between them. The CDR3 reads CASSPPWLDEQYF. As DNA, the CDR3 is TGTGCCAGCAGCCCCCCATGGTTGGACGAGCAGTACTTC.

The chain employs TRBV27 and TRBJ2-2, with a tentative D call TRBD2 (6 bases). This CDR3 is built from 14 residues. In germline, CDR1 is MNHEY, CDR2 SMNVEV (reference sequence). Trimming took 4 bases from V and 7 from J, leaving 13 bases between them. CDR3 nucleotide sequence: TGTGCCAGCAGTTCTGGCCTAGCGTTCGGGGAGCTGTTTTTT. Amino acid sequence: CASSSGLAFGELFF.

This clonotype was seen a handful of times. The chain links TRBV25-1 to TRBJ2-1, with 9 nucleotides matching TRBD1. CDR1 MGHDK and CDR2 SYGVNS come from the germline V gene. The CDR3 has 15 amino acids. V was clipped by 2 bases and J by 3 bases; unmatched bases: 2. CDR3 loop: CASSEGDRVYNEQFF. The CDR3 DNA sequence: TGTGCCAGCAGTGAAGGGGACAGGGTCTACAATGAGCAGTTCTTC.

This clonotype was observed a few times. V gene TRBV11-3 combines with J gene TRBJ2-7, with a tentative D call TRBD1 (5 bases). Trimming left V 5 bases short and J 5 bases short, with 13 bases between. The CDR3 is 13 residues long. The germline gives CDR1 SGHNT, CDR2 YENEEA. The CDR3, as DNA: TGTGCCAGCAGCCCTGGACATATCCACGAGCAGTACTTC. This gives the protein CASSPGHIHEQYF.

The V call is TRBV12-3 or TRBV12-4, the J call TRBJ2-3; 7 nucleotides line up with TRBD2. V lost 5 bases to trimming and J lost 5 bases; unmatched junction nucleotides: 19. This CDR3 is built from 18 residues. CDR3 sequence reads: CASSPLEVAGRLEDTQYF. CDR3 bases: TGTGCCAGCAGTCCTCTTGAAGTAGCGGGCCGCTTGGAAGATACGCAGTATTTT.

V gene TRBV5-1 combines with J gene TRBJ2-3, with TRBD1 identical over 7 bases. The germline CDR1 and CDR2 sequences are SGHRS and YFSETQ. Trimming cost V 4 bases and J 2 bases; bases outside gene matches: 10. The length of the CDR3 is 16 residues. The DNA for the CDR3 is TGCGCCAGCAGCCAGGGGACAGCGACTATCACAGATACGCAGTATTTT. Its translation: CASSQGTATITDTQYF.

Details on this clonotype: The junction does not match germline at one end; this may be a read error. This sequence joins TRBV12-3 or TRBV12-4 and TRBJ2-5, with a tentative D call TRBD2 (6 bases). This CDR3 is built from 14 residues. The CDR3 sequence: CASSLGRGVETQYF. CDR3 DNA sequence: TGTGCCAGCAGTCTCGGACGCGGGGTGGAGACTCAGTACTTC.

This clonotype was seen repeatedly, ten times or more. The chain is built from TRBV7-9 and TRBJ2-7, with D perhaps being TRBD1 or TRBD2 (5 bases each). The CDR3 covers 16 residues. The V gene lost 5 bases and the J gene lost 0 bases, with 17 bases spanning the gap. Germline V lookup: CDR1 SEHNR, CDR2 FQNEAQ (reference sequence). The chain's CDR3 is CASSQLGTSSSYEQYF. The DNA for the CDR3 is TGTGCCAGCAGCCAACTCGGGACGTCCAGCTCCTACGAGCAGTACTTC.

The V gene is TRBV6-5, the J gene TRBJ2-2; D remains unclear. The CDR3 length is 14 residues. Trimming pared 2 bases from V and 6 bases from J, leaving 10 bases between. CDR1 and CDR2 (germline): MNHEY, SVGAGI. The CDR3 sequence: CASSYIADAGELFF. The DNA for the CDR3 is TGTGCCAGCAGTTACATCGCAGACGCCGGGGAGCTGTTTTTT.

This clonotype came up a few times. V gene TRBV7-2 combines with J gene TRBJ1-5; 8 bases line up with TRBD1. The CDR3 contains 16 residues. V was pared by 4 bases and J by 7 bases, with 12 bases of the junction left unmatched. Germline assignment: CDR1 SGHTA and CDR2 FQGNSA. In nucleotides, the CDR3 is TGTGCCAGCAGCTCCCTAGCAGGGGGCCGAGGACAGCCCCAGCATTTT. This sequence encodes CASSSLAGGRGQPQHF.

The chain has TRBV15 and TRBJ2-6; D not certain. The CDR3 is 14 amino acids. V dropped 3 bases and J dropped 0 bases, with 3 bases sitting between them. Germline assignment: CDR1 LNHNV and CDR2 YYDKDF (reference sequence). As DNA, the CDR3 is TGTGCCACCAGCAGCATCTCTGGGGCCAACGTCCTGACTTTC. It specifies CATSSISGANVLTF.

This clonotype was found a few times. The rearrangement links TRBV7-6 to TRBJ1-2; D perhaps matches TRBD1 (6 bases). This CDR3 is built from 15 residues. Germline V gene lookup returns CDR1 SGHVS and CDR2 FNYEAQ. V gave up 1 base and J gave up 8 bases, with 17 bases separating them. The DNA of the CDR3 is TGTGCCAGCAGCTTAGGCGCAGGGGTGATCTTAGGCTACACCTTC. Amino acids: CASSLGAGVILGYTF.

The chain has TRBV6-6 and TRBJ2-5; 7 bases match TRBD1. This CDR3 comprises 16 residues. CDR1 and CDR2 from the germline V gene are MNHNY and SVGAGI (reference sequence). V shed 1 base and J 6 bases; nucleotides not matched to a gene: 11. The CDR3 sequence: CASSYYPVAGGQTQYF. CDR3 DNA: TGTGCCAGCAGTTACTACCCGGTGGCAGGGGGACAGACCCAGTACTTC.

A note on this clonotype: The junction shows a germline mismatch at one end, possibly a read error. V is TRBV5-3 and J is TRBJ2-1; 9 nucleotides line up with TRBD2. Being an ORF, TRBV5-3 has a function that is uncertain. This CDR3 is 17 amino acids long. CDR3 DNA: TGTGCCAGCAGCTTGGCCGGTGGGCGGGGGGGGGGCAATGAGCAGTTCTTC. Amino acids: CASSLAGGRGGGNEQFF.

V gene TRBV9 combines with J gene TRBJ1-6; D gene unclear. V was shortened by 3 bases and J by 11 bases, with 12 bases between the two germline ends. CDR1 is SGDLS, CDR2 YYNGEE, per germline. The CDR3 length is 13 residues. The CDR3 coding sequence is TGTGCCAGCAGCGCCTCTCAAGGGCCACCCCTCCACTTT. Its translation is CASSASQGPPLHF.

V usage is TRBV27 and J usage is TRBJ2-1, with no clear D. Germline CDR1 and CDR2: MNHEY and SMNVEV (reference sequence). CDR3 length equals 12 residues. V dropped 5 bases and J dropped 10 bases, with 12 bases sitting between them. This CDR3 is CASSNLLEEQFF. The CDR3 DNA sequence: TGTGCCAGCAGTAACTTGTTGGAAGAGCAGTTCTTC.

The gene calls are TRBV14 and TRBJ2-7; no firm D call. CDR1 is SGHDN and CDR2 is FVKESK in the germline V gene. V was pared by 4 bases and J by 4 bases, with 8 bases between. This CDR3 is 12 amino acids long. DNA of the CDR3: TGTGCCAGCAGCCCCACACATTACGAGCAGTACTTC. It translates to CASSPTHYEQYF.

As to this clonotype: A junction end diverges from the germline sequence, so it may reflect a read error. The rearrangement joins TRBV12-3 or TRBV12-4 to TRBJ2-2; D not certain. CDR3 length: 12 residues. The CDR3 DNA follows: TGTGCCAGCAGTTTACCGGCACCGGCTCCGGTTTTT. Translated: CASSLPAPAPVF.